The 8 T cell receptor beta chains below all came from one sample that was sequenced in a study of technical replicates of blood from several donors. The repertoire was sequenced with immunoSEQ multiplex PCR; TCRdb's copy has only in-frame clones and lacks some. The table records 65,000 to 85,000 clones, roughly 98% of them present only once. Material for sequencing was T cells isolated from PBMCs. These receptors were collected from a human donor in good health.

The chain is built from TRBV21-1 and TRBJ1-5; TRBD1 reflects the table's D call only, with no check against the DNA. TRBV21-1 counts as a pseudogene. This CDR3 comprises 14 residues. In nucleotides, the CDR3 is TGTGCCAGCAGGAGAACAGGGGGCAATCAGCCCCAGCATTTT. It codes for CASRRTGGNQPQHF.

The chain recombines TRBV7-8 with TRBJ2-7; maybe TRBD2 (6 bases). CDR1 is SGHVS, CDR2 FQNEAQ, per germline. CDR3 length: 14 residues. V was cut by 0 bases and J by 6 bases, with 12 bases left in between. The CDR3 bases are TGTGCCAGCAGCTTAGCGCGCCTAGCGCCCGAGCAGTACTTC. Translating gives CASSLARLAPEQYF.

The chain links TRBV5-8 to TRBJ2-7, with D possibly matching TRBD2 (6 bases). Looked up from germline, CDR1 is SGHTS and CDR2 is YDEGEE. Trimming shortened V by 5 bases and J by 2 bases, and 14 bases separated the two germline ends. The CDR3 length is 14 residues. Here the CDR3 DNA reads TGTGCCAGCAGTCGGCGGGACCGTGCCTACGAGCAGTACTTC. Protein: CASSRRDRAYEQYF.

The genes are TRBV4-1 and TRBJ2-7, with 7 bases identical to TRBD1. Trimming cost V 3 bases and J 5 bases; bases outside gene matches: 7. Germline-derived CDR1 and CDR2 are MGHRA and YSYEKL. The CDR3 extends over 14 amino acids. The CDR3 DNA reads TGCGCCAGCAGCCAGAGACAGGGCGGGCACGAGCAGTACTTC. Its protein is CASSQRQGGHEQYF.

The rearrangement uses TRBV4-1 and TRBJ2-7, with 8 bases aligning to TRBD2. With 0 bases clipped from V and 0 bases from J, the junction kept 4 bases outside the gene matches. CDR3 length: 16 residues. Germline assignment: CDR1 MGHRA and CDR2 YSYEKL. The DNA for the CDR3 is TGCGCCAGCAGCCAAGATGGTAGCGGGACCTCCTACGAGCAGTACTTC. This codes for CASSQDGSGTSYEQYF.

For the CDR3, the DNA is TGCGCCAGCAGCCAAGAGGAGGGGAATGGCACCGGGGAGCTGTTTTTT. Protein: CASSQEEGNGTGELFF. J is TRBJ2-2 and V is TRBV4-1; tentative D call: TRBD2 (6 bases). CDR1 and CDR2 from the germline V gene are MGHRA and YSYEKL. The V and J ends lost 0 bases and 4 bases respectively, with 12 bases between them. The CDR3 extends over 16 amino acids.

The gene calls are TRBV5-1 and TRBJ2-1, with 8 bases that match TRBD1. CDR3 length equals 13 residues. Trimming took 2 bases from V and 10 from J; bases not matched to a gene: 5. The germline CDR1 and CDR2 sequences are SGHRS and YFSETQ. CDR3 region: CASSFDRGGEQFF. The CDR3 coding sequence is TGCGCCAGCAGCTTCGACAGGGGTGGGGAGCAGTTCTTC.

V gene TRBV7-6 combines with J gene TRBJ2-7; 12 positions agree with TRBD2. The ends lost 0 bases at V and 4 bases at J; junction bases unmatched: 4. The CDR3 runs to 16 residues. The V gene's germline CDR1 is SGHVS and CDR2 FNYEAQ. DNA for the CDR3: TGTGCCAGCAGCTTAGCGACTAGCGGGAGTCCTTACGAGCAGTACTTC. Protein: CASSLATSGSPYEQYF.